Shown below are 21 T cell receptor beta chains from a single sample sequenced in a study of OX40 agonist ivuxolimab in advanced cancers. Profiled with immunoSEQ multiplex PCR; TCRdb holds only in-frame clones, not every one. The table lists approximately 47,000 clones, around 80% of them singletons. Sequences were derived from CD4+ or CD8+ T cells sorted from blood, sampled in a trial of the OX40 agonist ivuxolimab. These receptors were obtained from an adult with an advanced solid tumor such as melanoma, head and neck, liver or kidney cancer.

The chain is built from TRBV4-1 and TRBJ2-1; D is unclear. V lost 4 bases and J lost 9, with 10 bases in between. CDR3 length equals 12 residues. Germline V gene lookup returns CDR1 MGHRA and CDR2 YSYEKL. CDR3 loop: CASSRPESEQFF. DNA of the CDR3: TGCGCCAGCAGCCGACCGGAAAGTGAGCAGTTCTTC.

The rearrangement joins TRBV28 to TRBJ1-4, with 7 bases matching TRBD1. This CDR3 contains 14 residues. Germline CDR1 reads MDHEN; CDR2 reads SYDVKM. The trim removed 7 bases at V and 6 bases at J, leaving 8 bases unmatched. CDR3 loop: CASTQGGTDEKLFF. The CDR3 DNA sequence: TGTGCCAGCACCCAAGGGGGCACGGATGAAAAACTGTTTTTT.

V is TRBV9 and J is TRBJ1-1, with 7 positions matching TRBD1. The V gene's germline CDR1 is SGDLS and CDR2 YYNGEE. The CDR3 loop spans 18 amino acids. V trimming: 0 bases; J trimming: 7 bases; junction bases outside the gene matches: 18. CDR3 sequence: CASSVDLGGDSRIREAFF. CDR3 coding DNA: TGTGCCAGCAGCGTAGATCTTGGAGGGGACAGCCGAATCCGTGAAGCTTTCTTT.

This clone was recorded only once. The rearrangement uses TRBV11-2 and TRBJ1-2; D call uncertain. The germline V and J ends were trimmed by 1 base and 2 bases, with 8 bases remaining between them. Germline V CDR1 and CDR2: SGHAT, FQNNGV. The CDR3 totals 14 residues. CDR3 sequence (DNA): TGTGCCAGCAGCTTAGGGCCAACGAACTATGGCTACACCTTC. As protein: CASSLGPTNYGYTF.

This clone has only a few counts. The CDR3 DNA reads TGTGCCAGTAGTATCCGGGGCTCCAACTATGGCTACACCTTC. It is translated as CASSIRGSNYGYTF. The chain combines TRBV19 with TRBJ1-2, with D possibly TRBD1 on 5 matching bases. The germline V gene has CDR1 LNHDA and CDR2 SQIVND (reference sequence). The CDR3 extends over 14 amino acids. V was shortened by 3 bases and J by 2 bases, with 10 bases between the two germline ends. Full variable domain (missing parts from reference TRBV19 and TRBJ1-2): DGGITQSPKYLFRKEGQNVTLSCEQNLNHDAMYWYRQDPGQGLRLIYYSQIVNDFQKGDIAEGYSVSREKKESFPLTVTSAQKNPTAFYLCASSIRGSNYGYTFGSGTRLTVV.

This clone was observed once. Different DNA sequences within this sample yield the same CDR3. The CDR3 protein is CASSSGGYTF. CDR3 bases: TGTGCCAGTAGTTCCGGTGGCTACACCTTC. V is TRBV19 and J is TRBJ1-2; no definite D call. The V end lost 5 bases, the J end lost 7 bases, and 5 bases lay between the germline ends. CDR1 and CDR2 (germline): LNHDA, SQIVND (reference sequence). The CDR3 is 10 residues long.

The CDR3 nucleotides are TGTGCCAGCAGCTTAGTAAGGCTGGCGGTCTACGAGCAGTACTTC. Residues: CASSLVRLAVYEQYF. The rearrangement joins TRBV7-9 to TRBJ2-5; D is uncertain. The J call may be incorrect, as the DNA end agrees better with TRBJ2-7. Germline V CDR1 and CDR2: SEHNR, FQNEAQ (reference sequence). The CDR3 contains 15 residues.

The chain couples TRBV6-5 to TRBJ2-7; 10 bases fit TRBD1. This CDR3 region has 15 residues. Germline CDR1 reads MNHEY; CDR2 reads SVGAGI. The J segment lost 3 bases and the V segment lost 5 bases, leaving 7 bases of the junction unmatched. CDR3 region: CASSRGQGNNYEQYF. CDR3 nucleotide sequence: TGTGCCAGCAGTCGGGGACAGGGGAACAACTACGAGCAGTACTTC.

The rearrangement joins TRBV9 to TRBJ2-7; D tentatively reads TRBD1 or TRBD2 (5 bases each). The length of the CDR3 is 16 residues. Germline V gives CDR1 SGDLS, CDR2 YYNGEE. V lost 5 bases to trimming and J lost 4 bases, with 22 bases between them. CDR3 region: CASSERGTYQSYEQYF. CDR3 in DNA: TGTGCCAGCAGTGAGAGGGGCACGTATCAGAGTTACGAGCAGTACTTC.

The genes are TRBV7-9 and TRBJ1-5; D remains unclear. The CDR3 has 14 residues. The ends were cut back, 2 bases at V and 8 bases at J, with 13 bases in the middle. In germline, CDR1 is SEHNR, CDR2 FQNEAQ (reference sequence). In nucleotides, the CDR3 is TGTGCCAGCAGCTTAAACGCGGAAATTGAGCCCCAGCATTTT. Its protein is CASSLNAEIEPQHF.

The chain couples TRBV7-2 to TRBJ2-3; a possible D gene is TRBD1 (7 bases). CDR1 SGHTA and CDR2 FQGNSA come from the germline V gene. V lost 1 base and J 6 bases, leaving 17 bases between the germline ends. The CDR3 length is 16 residues. Written as DNA, the CDR3 is TGTGCCAGCAGCTTAGGGGGGACAGCGGGTTTGGATACGCAGTATTTT. Translating gives CASSLGGTAGLDTQYF.

This clone was seen more than once but under ten times. The V gene is TRBV6-5, the J gene TRBJ1-1; the D is unclear. V lost 3 bases, J lost 1 base, and 6 bases lay in between. The CDR3 contains 13 residues. From germline, CDR1 is MNHEY and CDR2 SVGAGI. The CDR3 DNA reads as TGTGCCAGCAGTTATACGCCGAACACTGAAGCTTTCTTT. Translation gives CASSYTPNTEAFF.

This clone has only a few counts. The chain is built from TRBV19 and TRBJ2-1; no clear D gene. The germline V gene has CDR1 LNHDA and CDR2 SQIVND (reference sequence). Trimming took 8 bases from V and 3 from J, leaving 20 bases between them. There are 16 residues in the CDR3. CDR3 residues: CASGNPTGLIYNEQFF. CDR3 in DNA: TGTGCCAGTGGCAACCCGACTGGGTTAATCTACAATGAGCAGTTCTTC. The full variable domain, in which reference TRBV19 and TRBJ2-1 provide the parts outside the CDR3, is DGGITQSPKYLFRKEGQNVTLSCEQNLNHDAMYWYRQDPGQGLRLIYYSQIVNDFQKGDIAEGYSVSREKKESFPLTVTSAQKNPTAFYLCASGNPTGLIYNEQFFGPGTRLTVL.

The genes are TRBV9 and TRBJ1-6; no clear D. Germline V gene sequence: CDR1 SGDLS, CDR2 YYNGEE. V gave up 4 bases and J gave up 7 bases, with 12 bases separating them. The CDR3 runs to 14 residues. The CDR3 is CASSPTPGNSPLHF. The CDR3 coding sequence is TGTGCCAGCAGCCCCACCCCGGGGAATTCACCCCTCCACTTT.

The rearrangement links TRBV4-2 to TRBJ1-1, with D maybe TRBD1 (5 bases). The V gene lost 0 bases and the J gene lost 8 bases, with 16 bases spanning the gap. The CDR3 runs to 15 residues. Germline loops: CDR1 LGHNA, CDR2 YNFKEQ. CDR3 nucleotide sequence: TGTGCCAGCAGCCAAGATCCTCGGGGGGTAGTGGAAGCTTTCTTT. It specifies CASSQDPRGVVEAFF.

The chain uses TRBV5-1 and TRBJ1-1; D unresolved. V was pared by 5 bases and J by 5 bases, with 10 bases between. The germline V gene encodes CDR1 SGHRS and CDR2 YFSETQ. The CDR3 has 12 residues. CDR3 amino acids: CASRGEGTEAFF. The CDR3 nucleotides are TGCGCCAGCAGGGGTGAAGGTACTGAAGCTTTCTTT.

This sequence joins TRBV4-3 and TRBJ2-7, with 8 bases fitting TRBD1. The trim removed 1 base at V and 4 bases at J, leaving 3 bases unmatched. CDR3 length equals 14 residues. Germline V gene sequence: CDR1 LGHNA, CDR2 YSLEER. The DNA for the CDR3 is TGCGCCAGCAGCCAAGGGACAGGGAAGTACGAGCAGTACTTC. This gives the protein CASSQGTGKYEQYF.

CDR3 nucleotide sequence: TGTGCCAGCAGCTCCGGACAGGGTGGTGAGACCCAGTACTTC. Protein: CASSSGQGGETQYF. This chain uses TRBV7-2 with TRBJ2-5; 8 positions match TRBD1. Germline values: CDR1 SGHTA, CDR2 FQGNSA. Trimming removed 4 bases from V and 5 bases from J; junction bases left unmatched: 6. This CDR3 spans 14 amino acids.

J is TRBJ2-7 and V is TRBV5-1, with 7 positions matching TRBD1. CDR3 length: 15 residues. J lost 3 bases, V lost 4 bases, and 10 bases had no gene match. Looked up from germline, CDR1 is SGHRS and CDR2 is YFSETQ. The CDR3 region has the DNA TGCGCCAGCAGCCCCGACAGGGTCGGGTTCTACGAGCAGTACTTC. Amino acids: CASSPDRVGFYEQYF.

The rearrangement joins TRBV9 to TRBJ2-1; D gene unclear. This CDR3 comprises 12 residues. The germline V and J ends were trimmed by 4 bases and 6 bases, with 8 bases remaining between them. Germline V gives CDR1 SGDLS, CDR2 YYNGEE. The CDR3 DNA is TGTGCCAGCAGCTCCAGTATCAATGAGCAGTTCTTC. Translation: CASSSSINEQFF.

The chain links TRBV5-5 to TRBJ2-7, with 7 bases lining up with TRBD1. The trim removed 4 bases at V and 7 bases at J, leaving 8 bases unmatched. Germline loops: CDR1 SGHKS, CDR2 YYEKEE (reference sequence). The CDR3 consists of 13 residues. In DNA form, the CDR3 reads TGTGCCAGCAGCATGGGGACAGTGGGGGAGCAGTACTTC. This gives the protein CASSMGTVGEQYF.